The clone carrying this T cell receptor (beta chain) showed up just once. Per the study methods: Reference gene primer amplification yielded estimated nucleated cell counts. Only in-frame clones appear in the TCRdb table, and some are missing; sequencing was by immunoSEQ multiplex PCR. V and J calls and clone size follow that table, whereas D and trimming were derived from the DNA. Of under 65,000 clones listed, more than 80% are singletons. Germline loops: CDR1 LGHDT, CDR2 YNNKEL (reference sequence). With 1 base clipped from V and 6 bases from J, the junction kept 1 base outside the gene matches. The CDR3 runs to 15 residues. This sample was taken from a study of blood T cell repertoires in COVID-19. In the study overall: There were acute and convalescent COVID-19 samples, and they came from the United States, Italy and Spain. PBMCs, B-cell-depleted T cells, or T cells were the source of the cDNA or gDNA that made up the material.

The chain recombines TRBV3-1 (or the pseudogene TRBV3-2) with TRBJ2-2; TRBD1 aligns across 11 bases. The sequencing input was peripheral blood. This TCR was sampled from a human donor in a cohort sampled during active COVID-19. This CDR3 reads CASSQAGQGAGELFF. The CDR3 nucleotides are TGTGCCAGCAGCCAAGCGGGACAGGGGGCCGGGGAGCTGTTTTTT.